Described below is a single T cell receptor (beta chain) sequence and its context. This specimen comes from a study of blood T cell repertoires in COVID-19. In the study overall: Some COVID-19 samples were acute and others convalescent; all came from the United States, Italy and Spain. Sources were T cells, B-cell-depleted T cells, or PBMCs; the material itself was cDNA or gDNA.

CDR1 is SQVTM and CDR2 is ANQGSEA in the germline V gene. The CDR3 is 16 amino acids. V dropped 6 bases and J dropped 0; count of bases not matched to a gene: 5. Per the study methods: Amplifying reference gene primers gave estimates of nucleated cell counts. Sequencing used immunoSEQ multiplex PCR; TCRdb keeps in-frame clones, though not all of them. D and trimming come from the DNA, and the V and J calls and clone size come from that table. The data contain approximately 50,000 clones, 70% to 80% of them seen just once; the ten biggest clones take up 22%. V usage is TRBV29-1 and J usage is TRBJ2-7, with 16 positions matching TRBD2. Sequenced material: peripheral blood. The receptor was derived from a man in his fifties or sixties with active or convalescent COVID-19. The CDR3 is CSVSGLAGGGSYEQYF. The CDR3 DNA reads TGCAGCGTATCGGGACTAGCGGGAGGGGGCTCCTACGAGCAGTACTTC.